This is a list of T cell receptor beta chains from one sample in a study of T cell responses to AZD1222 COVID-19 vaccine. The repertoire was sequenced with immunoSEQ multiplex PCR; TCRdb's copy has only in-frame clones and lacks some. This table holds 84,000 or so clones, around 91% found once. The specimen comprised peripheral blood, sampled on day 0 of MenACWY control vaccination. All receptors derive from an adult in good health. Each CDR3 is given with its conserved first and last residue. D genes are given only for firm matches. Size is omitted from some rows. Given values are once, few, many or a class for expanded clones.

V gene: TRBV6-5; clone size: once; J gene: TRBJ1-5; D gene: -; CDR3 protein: CASSKRGSGNQPQHF; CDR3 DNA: TGTGCCAGCAGTAAGAGGGGGTCGGGCAATCAGCCCCAGCATTTT
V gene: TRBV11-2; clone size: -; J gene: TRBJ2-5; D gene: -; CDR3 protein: CASSLFPGETQYF; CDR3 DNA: TGTGCCAGCAGCTTGTTCCCGGGAGAGACCCAGTACTTC
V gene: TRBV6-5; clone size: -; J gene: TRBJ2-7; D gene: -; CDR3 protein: CASRSGSTYEQYF; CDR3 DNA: TGTGCCAGCAGATCCGGGTCCACCTACGAGCAGTACTTC
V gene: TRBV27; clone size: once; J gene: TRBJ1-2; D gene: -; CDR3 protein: CASSFSLGQGYGYTF; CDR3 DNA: TGTGCCAGCAGTTTTTCACTAGGGCAGGGTTATGGCTACACCTTC
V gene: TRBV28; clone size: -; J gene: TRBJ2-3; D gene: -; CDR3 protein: CASSRGGTGSDTQYF; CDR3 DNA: TGTGCCAGCAGTCGCGGGGGGACAGGCTCAGATACGCAGTATTTT
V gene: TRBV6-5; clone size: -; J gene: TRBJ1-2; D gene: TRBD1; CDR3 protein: CAAGGRDRDGYTF; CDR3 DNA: TGTGCCGCGGGGGGCCGGGACAGGGATGGCTACACCTTC
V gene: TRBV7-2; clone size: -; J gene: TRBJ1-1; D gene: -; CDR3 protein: CASSLRGMNTEAFF; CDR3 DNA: TGTGCCAGCAGCCTTCGGGGCATGAACACTGAAGCTTTCTTT
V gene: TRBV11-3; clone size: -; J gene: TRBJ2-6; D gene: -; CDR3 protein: CASSQNRGRSGANVLTF; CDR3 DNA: TGTGCCAGCAGCCAAAACCGGGGTCGGTCTGGGGCCAACGTCCTGACTTTC
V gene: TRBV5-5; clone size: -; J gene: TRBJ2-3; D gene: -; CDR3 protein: CASSLVAGTLGTDTQYF; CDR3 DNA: TGTGCCAGCAGCTTGGTGGCAGGGACTTTGGGCACAGATACGCAGTATTTT
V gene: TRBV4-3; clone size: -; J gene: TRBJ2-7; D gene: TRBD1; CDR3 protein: CASSQAQGASYEQYF; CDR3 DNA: TGCGCCAGCAGCCAAGCACAGGGGGCGTCCTACGAGCAGTACTTC
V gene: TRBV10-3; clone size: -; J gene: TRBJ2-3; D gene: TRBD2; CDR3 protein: CAISESGLAGYTQYF; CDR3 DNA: TGTGCCATCAGTGAGTCGGGGCTAGCGGGGTATACGCAGTATTTT
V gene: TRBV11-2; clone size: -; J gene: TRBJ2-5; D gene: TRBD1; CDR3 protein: CASSFDRAGGTQYF; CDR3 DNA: TGTGCCAGCAGCTTCGACAGGGCCGGCGGGACCCAGTACTTC
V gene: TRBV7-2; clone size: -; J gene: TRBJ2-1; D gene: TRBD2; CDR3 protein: CASSSTSGGGEQFF; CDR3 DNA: TGTGCCAGCAGCTCGACTAGCGGGGGCGGTGAGCAGTTCTTC
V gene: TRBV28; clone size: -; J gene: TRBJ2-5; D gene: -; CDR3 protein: CASSAETPGVRSSQYF; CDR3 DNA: TGTGCCAGCAGTGCCGAGACACCAGGGGTGCGGAGTTCTCAGTACTTC
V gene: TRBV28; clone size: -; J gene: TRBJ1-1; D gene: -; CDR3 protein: CASSPRAPSNTEAFF; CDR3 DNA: TGTGCCAGCAGCCCCCGAGCCCCTTCGAACACTGAAGCTTTCTTT
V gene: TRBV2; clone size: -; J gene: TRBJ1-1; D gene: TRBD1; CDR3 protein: CASRPTGGGTGTEAFF; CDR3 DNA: TGTGCCAGCAGACCGACAGGGGGGGGTACGGGCACTGAAGCTTTCTTT
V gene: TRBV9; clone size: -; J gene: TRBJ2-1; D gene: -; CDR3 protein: CASSVVPSANNEQFF; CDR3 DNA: TGTGCCAGCAGCGTAGTTCCTAGCGCCAACAATGAGCAGTTCTTC
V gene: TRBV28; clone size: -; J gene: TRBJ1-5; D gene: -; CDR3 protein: CASSLGPRGRHF; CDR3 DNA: TGTGCCAGCAGTTTGGGTCCGCGCGGGAGGCATTTT
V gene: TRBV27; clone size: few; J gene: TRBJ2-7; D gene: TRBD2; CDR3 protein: CASSFAPSGGYEQYF; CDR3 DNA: TGTGCCAGCAGTTTTGCTCCCTCGGGAGGTTACGAGCAGTACTTC
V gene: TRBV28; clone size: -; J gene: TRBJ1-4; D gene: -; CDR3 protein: CASSFGAATNEKLFF; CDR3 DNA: TGTGCCAGCAGTTTTGGGGCGGCAACTAATGAAAAACTGTTTTTT
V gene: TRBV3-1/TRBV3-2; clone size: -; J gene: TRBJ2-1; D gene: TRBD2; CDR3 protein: CASSQTSGSYNEQFF; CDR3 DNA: TGTGCCAGCAGCCAAACTAGCGGCTCCTACAATGAGCAGTTCTTC
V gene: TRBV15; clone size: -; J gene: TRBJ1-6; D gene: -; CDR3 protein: CATSRDPAGGDSPLHF; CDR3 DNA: TGTGCCACCAGCAGAGATCCGGCAGGAGGGGATTCACCCCTCCACTTT